This TCR beta chain is from a study of tumor and adjacent non-tumor tissue in lung cancer. Turning to the study itself: Samples averaged roughly 4.2 million productive TCRbeta reads each. Whole-study findings and limits: Patients with more diverse tumor TCRs had worse survival. Significantly higher TCR diversity was found in tumor than normal lung. Normal lung showed higher cumulative top 100 clone frequency than tumor.

The template was RNA from unsorted bulk tissue. This non-tumor lung sample came from over 3 cm beyond the tumor edge. The CDR3 is 14 residues long. Trimming pared 5 bases from V and 5 bases from J, leaving 15 bases between. Per the germline V gene, CDR1 is MNHNS and CDR2 is SASEGT. This clonotype has at least ten counts. The antigen is undetermined. Three rounds of nested PCR, following a modified ARM-PCR protocol, produced the TCRbeta library. One entry per CDR3 protein, called by TCRdb with MiXCR from the multiplex PCR reads. This sample has about 60,000 distinct CDR3 sequences; around two thirds occur once, and the top ten carry 25% to 35%.

The clonotype was recovered from a man aged 65 to 79 with non-small cell lung cancer. Sample: distant non-tumor lung tissue. V is TRBV6-1 and J is TRBJ2-5; the D gene is possibly TRBD1 (6 bases). In nucleotides, the CDR3 is TGTGCCAGCAGTCTACAGGGAAACAGGGAGACCCAGTACTTC. Translating it yields CASSLQGNRETQYF.